This TCR beta chain originates from a study of cytomegalovirus exposure and HLA in healthy donors. Germline loops: CDR1 LNHDA, CDR2 SQIVND (reference sequence). This CDR3 has 14 residues. V dropped 3 bases and J dropped 0 bases, with 6 bases sitting between them. The PCR made use of 60 Vbeta and 13 Jbeta primers. Here immunoSEQ multiplex PCR was the method, and the copy in TCRdb shows in-frame clones only, minus some. The data show around 85,000 clones, 70% to 75% seen once. The origin of this receptor is a man aged 60-69 years in good health and CMV-seronegative. The rearrangement joins TRBV19 to TRBJ2-1; D is unclear. The sequencing sample was made of PBMCs. For the CDR3, the DNA is TGTGCCAGTAGTATCCTGAGCTCCTACAATGAGCAGTTCTTC. It encodes CASSILSSYNEQFF.